These 21 T cell receptor beta chains share one sample of origin, sequenced in a study of cytomegalovirus exposure and HLA in healthy donors. 60 Vbeta and 13 Jbeta primers were used in PCR. TCRdb keeps only in-frame clones here, not all; method: immunoSEQ multiplex PCR. The sample carries about 130,000 clones, around three quarters recorded once. Material for sequencing was PBMCs. Receptors originate from a woman between 50 and 59 years old in good health and CMV-seronegative.

The V call is TRBV28, the J call TRBJ1-2, with a possible D match to TRBD1 (6 bases). The CDR3 is made up of 13 amino acids. Germline loops: CDR1 MDHEN, CDR2 SYDVKM. Trimming removed 7 bases from V and 4 bases from J, with 13 bases in between. The CDR3 spells CASTVDRVYGYTF. The CDR3 DNA reads as TGTGCCAGCACCGTGGACAGAGTCTATGGCTACACCTTC.

The V gene is TRBV6-1, the J gene TRBJ1-1; D is uncertain. Germline assignment: CDR1 MNHNS and CDR2 SASEGT. The CDR3 is 12 amino acids. V was clipped by 11 bases and J by 5 bases, with 15 bases between them. The CDR3 sequence is CAGGGSWTEAFF. The CDR3 DNA is TGTGCCGGTGGCGGGAGTTGGACTGAAGCTTTCTTT.

The chain couples TRBV6-6 to TRBJ2-7, with 9 bases lining up with TRBD1. Germline trimming cut 6 bases from V and 0 bases from J; bases unmatched to any gene: 6. The CDR3 is 15 amino acids. The germline CDR1 and CDR2 sequences are MNHNY and SVGAGI (reference sequence). The CDR3 coding sequence is TGTGCCAGCAGCCTACCGGGACAGGGCTCCTACGAGCAGTACTTC. It is translated as CASSLPGQGSYEQYF.

The rearrangement uses TRBV7-8 and TRBJ2-7; 11 bases map to TRBD2. The CDR3 length is 18 residues. The germline CDR1 and CDR2 sequences are SGHVS and FQNEAQ. The V segment lost 0 bases and the J segment 2 bases; nucleotides outside the gene matches: 9. This CDR3 is CASSLALGLAGGPYEQYF. DNA of the CDR3: TGTGCCAGCAGCTTAGCGCTGGGGCTAGCGGGGGGACCCTACGAGCAGTACTTC. The whole variable domain, filled in from reference TRBV7-8 and TRBJ2-7, reads GAGVSQSPRYKVAKRGQDVALRCDPISGHVSLFWYQQALGQGPEFLTYFQNEAQLDKSGLPSDRFFAERPEGSVSTLKIQRTQQEDSAVYLCASSLALGLAGGPYEQYFGPGTRLTVT.

The rearrangement links TRBV29-1 to TRBJ1-2; 10 nucleotides match TRBD1. The CDR3 totals 15 residues. V lost 0 bases, J lost 2 bases, and 3 bases stayed unmatched. Per germline, CDR1 SQVTM and CDR2 ANQGSEA. The CDR3 sequence is CSVEDPGQGNYGYTF. The DNA of the CDR3 is TGCAGCGTTGAAGATCCGGGACAGGGGAACTATGGCTACACCTTC.

The rearrangement joins TRBV28 to TRBJ2-7; D possibly corresponds to TRBD1 (6 bases). Germline CDR1 reads MDHEN; CDR2 reads SYDVKM. The CDR3 is made up of 14 amino acids. Trimming left V 3 bases short and J 2 bases short, with 11 bases between. For the CDR3, the DNA is TGTGCCAGCAGTTTTGGGACACGGACCTACGAGCAGTACTTC. It specifies CASSFGTRTYEQYF.

The V gene is TRBV19, the J gene TRBJ2-1; 10 nucleotides match TRBD2. The germline V gene encodes CDR1 LNHDA and CDR2 SQIVND (reference sequence). The junction had 15 bases not matched to a gene; V was cut back by 5 bases and J by 5 bases. The CDR3 length is 18 residues. The chain's CDR3 is CASSDLAGDLGLHNEQFF. The CDR3 nucleotides read TGTGCCAGTAGTGACCTAGCGGGAGATTTAGGGCTCCACAATGAGCAGTTCTTC.

CDR3 loop: CASSRAGAGQPQHF. The CDR3 nucleotides read TGTGCCAGCAGCCGGGCGGGGGCCGGTCAGCCCCAGCATTTT. The chain links TRBV7-3 to TRBJ1-5; possibly TRBD1 for D (6 bases). In germline, CDR1 is SGHTA, CDR2 FQGTGA. CDR3 size: 14 residues. Trimming took 5 bases from V and 6 from J, leaving 14 bases between them.

This chain links TRBV6-5 with TRBJ2-7; a possible D gene is TRBD2 (6 bases). The CDR3 spans 13 residues. Germline V gives CDR1 MNHEY, CDR2 SVGAGI. V lost 0 bases and J 7 bases, leaving 10 bases between the germline ends. CDR3 sequence: CASSYSNGGEQYV. For the CDR3, the DNA is TGTGCCAGCAGTTACTCGAACGGAGGGGAGCAGTACGTC.

This chain joins TRBV19 and TRBJ1-2; possible D gene TRBD1, 5 bases. Deletions cut 2 bases from V and 4 bases from J, with 8 bases between. The V gene's germline CDR1 is LNHDA and CDR2 SQIVND (reference sequence). The length of the CDR3 is 13 residues. The CDR3 reads CASSIPGIYGYTF. The CDR3 region has the DNA TGTGCCAGTAGTATACCAGGGATCTATGGCTACACCTTC.

This clone has a handful of counts. This chain joins TRBV15 and TRBJ1-1, with 9 bases aligning to TRBD1. The CDR3 extends over 16 amino acids. Trimming took 1 base from V and 2 from J; bases not matched to a gene: 5. Germline V gives CDR1 LNHNV, CDR2 YYDKDF (reference sequence). This chain's CDR3 is CATSRGTGARNTEAFF. In DNA form, the CDR3 reads TGTGCCACCAGCAGAGGGACAGGGGCCCGTAACACTGAAGCTTTCTTT.

CDR3 sequence reads: CASRPNRLAGGPAPTDTQYF. The CDR3 DNA follows: TGTGCCAGCAGGCCGAACAGACTAGCGGGAGGGCCCGCACCCACAGATACGCAGTATTTT. This chain uses TRBV27 with TRBJ2-3; 14 bases agree with TRBD2. This CDR3 is built from 20 residues. The ends lost 6 bases at V and 2 bases at J; junction bases unmatched: 16. Per the germline V gene, CDR1 is MNHEY and CDR2 is SMNVEV (reference sequence).

V is TRBV13 and J is TRBJ2-1; possibly TRBD1 for D (6 bases). This CDR3 is built from 19 residues. Germline V lookup: CDR1 PRHDT, CDR2 FYEKMQ (reference sequence). Trimming shortened V by 5 bases and J by 0 bases, and 23 bases separated the two germline ends. This CDR3 is CASSAGASRLRSSYNEQFF. The CDR3, as DNA: TGTGCCAGCAGCGCAGGGGCCTCTCGTCTCCGGAGCTCCTACAATGAGCAGTTCTTC.

The CDR3 protein is CASSVTGGGNIQYF. DNA of the CDR3: TGTGCCAGCAGCGTGACAGGGGGGGGAAACATTCAGTACTTC. The chain joins TRBV5-4 to TRBJ2-4, with TRBD1 matching over 9 bases. The CDR3 loop spans 14 amino acids. From germline, CDR1 is SGHNT and CDR2 YYREEE (reference sequence). With 4 bases clipped from V and 6 bases from J, the junction kept 5 bases outside the gene matches. The full variable domain, with the rest looked up from reference TRBV5-4 and TRBJ2-4, is ETGVTQSPTHLIKTRGQQVTLRCSSQSGHNTVSWYQQALGQGPQFIFQYYREEENGRGNFPPRFSGLQFPNYSSELNVNALELDDSALYLCASSVTGGGNIQYFGAGTRLSVL.

Remarks on this clone: The same CDR3 also results from other DNA sequences found in this sample. V is TRBV28 and J is TRBJ1-5; no clear D gene. The germline gives CDR1 MDHEN, CDR2 SYDVKM. This CDR3 is 13 amino acids long. V lost 5 bases and J lost 3, with 8 bases in between. CDR3 loop: CASSQLSNQPQHF. The CDR3 coding sequence is TGTGCCAGCAGTCAATTGTCCAATCAGCCCCAGCATTTT.

V is TRBV28 and J is TRBJ2-7, with no clear D. Trimming shortened V by 3 bases and J by 3 bases, and 15 bases separated the two germline ends. The CDR3 runs 15 residues. Germline-derived CDR1 and CDR2 are MDHEN and SYDVKM. The chain's CDR3 is CASSFLTVRDYEQYF. The CDR3 DNA sequence: TGTGCCAGCAGTTTTTTAACAGTGAGAGACTACGAGCAGTACTTC.

CDR3 in DNA: TGTGCCCCCAGCGAGGCAGAGACCTACGAGCAGTACGTC. Translated: CAPSEAETYEQYV. The chain is built from TRBV10-3 and TRBJ2-7; the D is unclear. From germline, CDR1 is ENHRY and CDR2 SYGVKD. V lost 11 bases to trimming and J lost 2 bases, with 16 bases between them. The CDR3 runs 13 residues.

The count of this clone is one. The chain has TRBV14 and TRBJ2-4; D is unclear. Trimming stripped 0 bases from V and 4 bases from J, with 7 bases between. From germline, CDR1 is SGHDN and CDR2 FVKESK. The CDR3 is 14 residues long. The CDR3 loop reads CASSQEPVKNIQYF. The CDR3 bases are TGTGCCAGCAGCCAAGAGCCAGTTAAAAACATTCAGTACTTC.

This clone was detected a few times. The V and J genes are TRBV7-8 and TRBJ1-1; unclear D gene. V shed 2 bases and J shed 4 bases, with 11 bases lying between them. Looked up from germline, CDR1 is SGHVS and CDR2 is FQNEAQ. The CDR3 sequence is 14 residues long. Written as DNA, the CDR3 is TGTGCCAGCAGCTTATTACGGGTTGGCACTGAAGCTTTCTTT. This encodes CASSLLRVGTEAFF.

About this clone itself: One junction end does not reproduce the germline sequence, and a read error may be involved. The chain uses TRBV7-7 and TRBJ2-5, with D possibly TRBD1 on 7 matching bases. Germline assignment: CDR1 SSHAT and CDR2 FNYEAQ (reference sequence). The CDR3 length is 14 residues. The CDR3 loop reads CASSLAPGGETQYF. CDR3 nucleotide sequence: TGTGCTAGCAGCTTAGCGCCAGGGGGGGAGACCCAGTACTTC. Supplemented by reference TRBV7-7 and TRBJ2-5, the full variable domain reads GAGVSQSPRYKVTKRGQDVTLRCDPISSHATLYWYQQALGQGPEFLTYFNYEAQPDKSGLPSDRFSAERPEGSISTLTIQRTEQRDSAMYRCASSLAPGGETQYFGPGTRLLVL.

As regards this clone: A read error may account for a junction end that differs from germline. The rearrangement links TRBV29-1 to TRBJ2-7, with unresolved D. CDR3 length equals 14 residues. From germline, CDR1 is SQVTM and CDR2 ANQGSEA. The CDR3 reads CSVEIRGINYGQYF. In DNA, the CDR3 is TGCAGCGTTGAGATTCGCGGAATCAACTACGGGCAGTACTTC.